Shown below are 18 T cell receptor beta chains from a single sample sequenced in a study of CD8+ T cells in alopecia areata. Isolated RNA was reverse transcribed into cDNA used as the sequencing template. The protocol was immunoSEQ multiplex PCR, while the TCRdb copy is restricted to in-frame clones and leaves out a portion. The sample records around 290,000 clones, nearly 60% being singletons. Treatment denoted: oral pan-JAK inhibitor, 5-10 mg twice daily. Sequenced here: CD4+ T cells sorted from blood, sampled at week 24, from a patient treated with tofacitinib. The receptors derive from a human donor with alopecia areata.

The rearrangement uses TRBV5-1 and TRBJ2-1, with 10 bases matching TRBD2. The CDR3 is 16 residues long. V gave up 4 bases and J gave up 1 base; unmatched junction bases: 5. Germline V CDR1 and CDR2: SGHRS, YFSETQ. The CDR3 DNA follows: TGCGCCAGCAGCCGGAGGACTAGCGGTTCCTACAATGAGCAGTTCTTC. This gives the protein CASSRRTSGSYNEQFF.

The rearrangement links TRBV9 to TRBJ2-1; unclear D gene. The germline gives CDR1 SGDLS, CDR2 YYNGEE. This CDR3 has 14 residues. V lost 0 bases and J lost 5, with 9 bases in between. The CDR3 is CASSVGGQNNEQFF. The CDR3 region has the DNA TGTGCCAGCAGCGTAGGAGGTCAGAACAATGAGCAGTTCTTC.

The V call is TRBV14, the J call TRBJ2-4; TRBD1 matches at 9 bases. Germline values: CDR1 SGHDN, CDR2 FVKESK. The J segment lost 5 bases and the V segment lost 2 bases, leaving 7 bases of the junction unmatched. The length of the CDR3 is 16 residues. The CDR3 DNA sequence: TGTGCCAGCAGCCAAACCCTGGGACAGGGTGAAAACATTCAGTACTTC. It is translated as CASSQTLGQGENIQYF. The variable domain in full, completed from reference TRBV14 and TRBJ2-4, reads EAGVTQFPSHSVIEKGQTVTLRCDPISGHDNLYWYRRVMGKEIKFLLHFVKESKQDESGMPNNRFLAERTGGTYSTLKVQPAELEDSGVYFCASSQTLGQGENIQYFGAGTRLSVL.

In this sample, this clone turned up a few times. The gene calls are TRBV5-6 and TRBJ1-5; D is possibly TRBD1 (5 bases). V dropped 0 bases and J dropped 3 bases, with 13 bases sitting between them. The CDR3 is 16 residues long. The germline gives CDR1 SGHDT, CDR2 YYEEEE. The CDR3 coding sequence is TGTGCCAGCAGCTTGGCCGCGACAGCCCCCAATCAGCCCCAGCATTTT. Its translation: CASSLAATAPNQPQHF. The whole variable domain, filled in from reference TRBV5-6 and TRBJ1-5, reads DAGVTQSPTHLIKTRGQQVTLRCSPKSGHDTVSWYQQALGQGPQFIFQYYEEEERQRGNFPDRFSGHQFPNYSSELNVNALLLGDSALYLCASSLAATAPNQPQHFGDGTRLSIL.

In regard to this clone: One end of the junction is discordant with germline, which a read error may explain. The V and J genes are TRBV5-4 and TRBJ2-3; D is unclear. Per germline, CDR1 SGHNT and CDR2 YYREEE (reference sequence). The CDR3 spans 14 residues. CDR3 amino acids: CASRLEWGTDTQYF. The DNA of the CDR3 is TGTGCCAGCAGGTTGGAGTGGGGCACAGATACGCAGTATTTT.

The CDR3: CAISGAMNTGELFF. CDR3 DNA: TGTGCCATCAGTGGAGCGATGAACACCGGGGAGCTGTTTTTT. The V call is TRBV10-3, the J call TRBJ2-2, with unresolved D. The CDR3 length is 14 residues. Trimming pared 4 bases from V and 1 base from J, leaving 7 bases between. Germline V gives CDR1 ENHRY, CDR2 SYGVKD.

This chain joins TRBV29-1 and TRBJ2-3; D not resolved. The CDR3 length is 12 residues. Germline V gene lookup returns CDR1 SQVTM and CDR2 ANQGSEA. For the CDR3, the DNA is TGCAGTCAGAAGGACGGCACAGATACGCAGTATTTT. It yields the protein CSQKDGTDTQYF.

CDR3 region: CSVFQGNSYEQYF. The CDR3 nucleotides read TGCAGCGTGTTTCAGGGGAACTCCTACGAGCAGTACTTC. This chain links TRBV29-1 with TRBJ2-7; weak D call: TRBD1 (6 bases). The CDR3 spans 13 residues. Between the trimmed V and J ends, which lost 6 bases and 0 bases, there was a span of 12 bases. The germline gives CDR1 SQVTM, CDR2 ANQGSEA.

The rearrangement links TRBV29-1 to TRBJ1-2; D is perhaps TRBD1 (6 bases). This CDR3 spans 14 amino acids. Trimming took off 2 bases at V and 7 bases at J, with 17 bases between the two ends. Germline values: CDR1 SQVTM, CDR2 ANQGSEA. CDR3 region: CSVERAGQGFGYTF. The DNA for the CDR3 is TGCAGCGTTGAAAGGGCAGGGCAGGGGTTTGGCTACACCTTC.

This clone was seen a handful of times. The rearrangement uses TRBV7-2 and TRBJ2-7, with D possibly matching TRBD1 (6 bases). Germline V gives CDR1 SGHTA, CDR2 FQGNSA. V lost 3 bases and J 6 bases, leaving 12 bases between the germline ends. This CDR3 contains 13 residues. The DNA for the CDR3 is TGTGCCAGCAGCTTCATAAGGGGGTCCGAGCAGTACTTC. This encodes CASSFIRGSEQYF.

V usage is TRBV5-1 and J usage is TRBJ2-1; D not certain. The CDR3 loop spans 14 amino acids. The germline CDR1 and CDR2 sequences are SGHRS and YFSETQ. V gave up 0 bases and J gave up 8 bases, with 12 bases separating them. The CDR3 protein is CASSLVGPEDEQFF. The CDR3 DNA sequence: TGCGCCAGCAGCTTGGTCGGTCCTGAAGATGAGCAGTTCTTC.

The rearrangement links TRBV30 to TRBJ2-5, with 11 bases aligning to TRBD2. CDR1 is GTSNPN, CDR2 SVGIG, per germline (reference sequence). V shed 4 bases and J 3 bases; nucleotides not matched to a gene: 4. This CDR3 is 14 amino acids long. CDR3 residues: CAWTPSGGKETQYF. CDR3 sequence (DNA): TGTGCCTGGACTCCTAGCGGGGGGAAAGAGACCCAGTACTTC. Drawing the rest from reference TRBV30 and TRBJ2-5, the complete variable domain is SQTIHQWPATLVQPVGSPLSLECTVEGTSNPNLYWYRQAAGRGLQLLFYSVGIGQISSEVPQNLSASRPQDRQFILSSKKLLLSDSGFYLCAWTPSGGKETQYFGPGTRLLVL.

This chain connects TRBV29-1 to TRBJ2-3; a possible D gene is TRBD2 (7 bases). This CDR3 is built from 16 residues. CDR1 and CDR2 from the germline V gene are SQVTM and ANQGSEA. V was cut by 7 bases and J by 6 bases, with 26 bases left in between. CDR3 sequence (DNA): TGCAGCGCCCCCCGGGGCGGGGGCGCTCCCGGGGATACGCAGTATTTT. It yields the protein CSAPRGGGAPGDTQYF.

This clone was detected a few times. The V call is TRBV4-2, the J call TRBJ2-5, with 10 bases lining up with TRBD2. Germline CDR1 is LGHNA and CDR2 is YNFKEQ. The CDR3 totals 17 residues. V lost 4 bases to trimming and J lost 1 base; unmatched junction nucleotides: 9. The CDR3: CASSPITLAGAQETQYF. Here the CDR3 DNA reads TGTGCCAGCAGCCCGATCACTCTAGCGGGGGCCCAAGAGACCCAGTACTTC.

The V gene is TRBV29-1, the J gene TRBJ2-1; 13 bases are a match to TRBD2. The CDR3 length is 14 residues. The J segment lost 12 bases and the V segment lost 5 bases, leaving 10 bases of the junction unmatched. Germline V lookup: CDR1 SQVTM, CDR2 ANQGSEA. CDR3 bases: TGCAGCGTTCGGACTAGCGGGGGACCGGCTGGGCAGTTCTTC. Amino acids: CSVRTSGGPAGQFF.

CDR3 region: CAISDPQGIGYTF. DNA of the CDR3: TGTGCCATCAGTGACCCACAAGGGATTGGCTACACCTTC. The V and J genes are TRBV10-3 and TRBJ1-2; D is uncertain. The CDR3 sequence is 13 residues long. The germline gives CDR1 ENHRY, CDR2 SYGVKD. Deletions cut 3 bases from V and 7 bases from J, with 12 bases between.

This chain connects TRBV29-1 to TRBJ2-3, with D possibly matching TRBD2 (6 bases). The CDR3 spans 14 residues. The germline V and J ends were trimmed by 7 bases and 0 bases, with 14 bases remaining between them. Germline V gene lookup returns CDR1 SQVTM and CDR2 ANQGSEA. The CDR3, as DNA: TGCAGCGGCGGGACTCCCTCTAGCACAGATACGCAGTATTTT. Protein sequence: CSGGTPSSTDTQYF.

This clone came up a few times. The chain is built from TRBV9 and TRBJ1-1, with 8 bases fitting TRBD1. V lost 1 base, J lost 3 bases, and 5 bases stayed unmatched. CDR3 length: 15 residues. Looked up from germline, CDR1 is SGDLS and CDR2 is YYNGEE. CDR3 coding DNA: TGTGCCAGCAGCGTAACGGGACAGGCGGACACTGAAGCTTTCTTT. Translated: CASSVTGQADTEAFF.